The 31 T cell receptor beta chains below were found in one sample sequenced in a study of blood T cell repertoires in COVID-19. Some clones are missing from TCRdb's copy, which holds only in-frame ones; the method was immunoSEQ multiplex PCR. This table has 130,000 or so clones, approximately 79% appearing once. The sequenced sample was PBMCs or T cells enriched from blood (not recorded which). These receptors were collected from a man between 35 and 55 years old with acute COVID-19.

This rearrangement joins TRBV7-9 to TRBJ1-4; 10 nucleotides match TRBD1. This CDR3 comprises 15 residues. J was trimmed by 7 bases and V by 2 bases; bases with no gene match: 4. Germline assignment: CDR1 SEHNR and CDR2 FQNEAQ (reference sequence). The CDR3 reads CASSLRGDRGEKLFF. The CDR3 DNA reads as TGTGCCAGCAGCTTACGAGGGGACAGGGGTGAAAAACTGTTTTTT.

This rearrangement joins TRBV19 to TRBJ1-1; D not resolved. Germline-derived CDR1 and CDR2 are LNHDA and SQIVND (reference sequence). The V and J ends lost 5 bases and 1 base respectively, with 14 bases between them. The CDR3 is 15 residues long. The CDR3 here is CASSSPRLANTEAFF. The CDR3 coding sequence is TGTGCCAGTAGTTCTCCCCGACTCGCGAACACTGAAGCTTTCTTT. The entire variable domain, with the rest obtained from reference TRBV19 and TRBJ1-1, is as follows: DGGITQSPKYLFRKEGQNVTLSCEQNLNHDAMYWYRQDPGQGLRLIYYSQIVNDFQKGDIAEGYSVSREKKESFPLTVTSAQKNPTAFYLCASSSPRLANTEAFFGQGTRLTVV.

The CDR3 DNA reads TGTGCCAGCAGTCCGGATGGCTACACCTTC. As protein: CASSPDGYTF. The rearrangement joins TRBV2 to TRBJ1-2; D remains ambiguous. Looked up from germline, CDR1 is SNHLY and CDR2 is FYNNEI. The CDR3 runs to 10 residues. The ends were cut back, 5 bases at V and 6 bases at J, with 4 bases in the middle.

V and J are TRBV19 and TRBJ2-3, with 7 bases fitting TRBD2. The CDR3 contains 19 residues. The trim removed 7 bases at V and 3 bases at J, leaving 22 bases unmatched. Per the germline V gene, CDR1 is LNHDA and CDR2 is SQIVND (reference sequence). The CDR3 loop is CASTLMVGGVPSRTDTQYF. Here the CDR3 DNA reads TGTGCCAGTACCTTAATGGTGGGGGGGGTCCCCTCGAGAACAGATACGCAGTATTTT.

The chain is built from TRBV9 and TRBJ2-7; 8 bases fit TRBD1. Trimming removed 3 bases from V and 0 bases from J; junction bases left unmatched: 2. The CDR3 is 14 residues long. The germline gives CDR1 SGDLS, CDR2 YYNGEE. CDR3 residues: CASSGTGSSYEQYF. The DNA for the CDR3 is TGTGCCAGCAGCGGGACAGGGTCCTCCTACGAGCAGTACTTC.

This clone was seen only once. This rearrangement joins TRBV18 to TRBJ2-1; D uncertain. Germline V lookup: CDR1 KGHSH, CDR2 LQKENI. Trimming shortened V by 5 bases and J by 3 bases, and 5 bases separated the two germline ends. The CDR3 covers 12 residues. CDR3 bases: TGTGCCAGCTCATCCCTCTACAATGAGCAGTTCTTC. It yields the protein CASSSLYNEQFF.

This chain connects TRBV4-1 to TRBJ1-1, with TRBD1 identical over 8 bases. Germline V CDR1 and CDR2: MGHRA, YSYEKL. Trimming removed 1 base from V and 1 base from J; junction bases left unmatched: 8. This CDR3 comprises 17 residues. CDR3: CASSQVHSTGANTEAFF. As DNA, the CDR3 is TGCGCCAGCAGCCAAGTCCACTCGACAGGGGCGAACACTGAAGCTTTCTTT.

V is TRBV3-1 (or the pseudogene TRBV3-2) and J is TRBJ1-2; D remains unclear. CDR3 length: 12 residues. V was trimmed by 1 base and J by 8 bases, leaving 8 bases between them. Per the germline V gene, CDR1 is LGHDT and CDR2 is YNNKEL (reference sequence). In DNA, the CDR3 is TGTGCCAGCAGCCAAGGTCAGGAAGGCTACACCTTC. Its translation: CASSQGQEGYTF.

The count of this clone is one. The J gene is TRBJ1-5, the V gene TRBV13, with 9 bases that match TRBD1. Unmatched junction bases numbered 3, after V lost 0 bases and J lost 3 bases. Germline-derived CDR1 and CDR2 are PRHDT and FYEKMQ (reference sequence). The CDR3 totals 16 residues. CDR3 sequence: CASSLGGQGFNQPQHF. In DNA form, the CDR3 reads TGTGCCAGCAGCTTAGGGGGACAGGGATTCAATCAGCCCCAGCATTTT.

This clone was found a few times. This rearrangement joins TRBV6-1 to TRBJ1-4, with TRBD1 identical over 7 bases. With 2 bases clipped from V and 6 bases from J, the junction kept 9 bases outside the gene matches. CDR3 size: 16 residues. Germline-derived CDR1 and CDR2 are MNHNS and SASEGT. CDR3 nucleotides: TGTGCCAGCAGTGAACCCGGAGGCAGGGGGGATGAAAAACTGTTTTTT. As protein: CASSEPGGRGDEKLFF.

This sequence joins TRBV28 and TRBJ1-1; no clear D gene. V was trimmed by 5 bases and J by 5 bases, leaving 15 bases between them. Germline values: CDR1 MDHEN, CDR2 SYDVKM. The CDR3 spans 14 residues. Here the CDR3 reads CASSPQAPGTEAFF. CDR3 nucleotide sequence: TGTGCCAGCAGTCCCCAGGCCCCGGGGACTGAAGCTTTCTTT. The full variable domain, rest sourced from reference TRBV28 and TRBJ1-1, is DVKVTQSSRYLVKRTGEKVFLECVQDMDHENMFWYRQDPGLGLRLIYFSYDVKMKEKGDIPEGYSVSREKKERFSLILESASTNQTSMYLCASSPQAPGTEAFFGQGTRLTVV.

V usage is TRBV7-9 and J usage is TRBJ2-7, with 11 positions matching TRBD2. This CDR3 comprises 15 residues. Per germline, CDR1 SEHNR and CDR2 FQNEAQ (reference sequence). V was clipped by 3 bases and J by 2 bases; unmatched bases: 3. This chain's CDR3 is CASSFLAGGPYEQYF. CDR3 nucleotides: TGTGCCAGCAGCTTTTTAGCGGGGGGGCCCTACGAGCAGTACTTC.

The chain carries TRBV19 and TRBJ2-5, with 7 bases lining up with TRBD2. V gave up 3 bases and J gave up 4 bases; unmatched junction bases: 8. The CDR3 is made up of 15 amino acids. The germline gives CDR1 LNHDA, CDR2 SQIVND (reference sequence). The CDR3 loop reads CASSIRGRVGETQYF. The CDR3 nucleotides read TGTGCCAGTAGTATCCGGGGGAGGGTTGGAGAGACCCAGTACTTC.

The V gene is TRBV7-9, the J gene TRBJ1-6; 7 nucleotides agree with TRBD1. The CDR3 totals 15 residues. With 5 bases clipped from V and 7 bases from J, the junction kept 8 bases outside the gene matches. Germline-derived CDR1 and CDR2 are SEHNR and FQNEAQ (reference sequence). This CDR3 is CASSPSGTENSPLHF. In DNA form, the CDR3 reads TGTGCCAGCAGCCCCTCCGGGACAGAAAATTCACCCCTCCACTTT.

This clone was recorded once. The J gene is TRBJ2-1, the V gene TRBV27; 14 bases agree with TRBD2. V shed 3 bases and J 4 bases; nucleotides not matched to a gene: 5. CDR3 length: 17 residues. CDR1 is MNHEY, CDR2 SMNVEV, per germline (reference sequence). CDR3 region: CASSFGTSGRPYNEQFF. CDR3 nucleotides: TGTGCCAGCAGTTTTGGGACTAGCGGGAGACCGTACAATGAGCAGTTCTTC.

The chain combines TRBV7-6 with TRBJ2-3; 10 bases are a match to TRBD2. CDR3 length: 17 residues. V was clipped by 4 bases and J by 4 bases; unmatched bases: 11. Germline V gene lookup returns CDR1 SGHVS and CDR2 FNYEAQ. As DNA, the CDR3 is TGTGCCAGCAGCTCTAGCCCGGGGCTAGCGGGAGCAGATACGCAGTATTTT. It is translated as CASSSSPGLAGADTQYF. The entire variable domain, with the rest obtained from reference TRBV7-6 and TRBJ2-3, is as follows: GAGVSQSPRYKVTKRGQDVALRCDPISGHVSLYWYRQALGQGPEFLTYFNYEAQQDKSGLPNDRFSAERPEGSISTLTIQRTEQRDSAMYRCASSSSPGLAGADTQYFGPGTRLTVL.

The genes are TRBV7-9 and TRBJ2-5, with 7 positions matching TRBD1. J was trimmed by 1 base and V by 4 bases; bases with no gene match: 6. Germline-derived CDR1 and CDR2 are SEHNR and FQNEAQ (reference sequence). The CDR3 sequence is 15 residues long. CDR3 protein: CASSSQGQTQETQYF. CDR3 sequence (DNA): TGTGCCAGCAGCTCACAGGGACAGACCCAAGAGACCCAGTACTTC. The full variable domain, its missing parts supplied by reference TRBV7-9 and TRBJ2-5, is DTGVSQNPRHKITKRGQNVTFRCDPISEHNRLYWYRQTLGQGPEFLTYFQNEAQLEKSRLLSDRFSAERPKGSFSTLEIQRTEQGDSAMYLCASSSQGQTQETQYFGPGTRLLVL.

V is TRBV11-3 and J is TRBJ1-2; D may be TRBD1 (5 bases). Trimming stripped 4 bases from V and 4 bases from J, with 19 bases between. This CDR3 spans 16 amino acids. CDR1 SGHNT and CDR2 YENEEA come from the germline V gene. CDR3 in DNA: TGTGCCAGCAGCTCCCACCGGGCCCCAGGGCCCTATGGCTACACCTTC. Translating gives CASSSHRAPGPYGYTF.

The CDR3 here is CAISSGEKQYF. CDR3 nucleotides: TGTGCCATCAGTTCAGGGGAGAAGCAGTACTTC. The chain links TRBV10-3 to TRBJ2-7; D is perhaps TRBD1 (6 bases). V gave up 5 bases and J gave up 8 bases, with 10 bases separating them. Germline V CDR1 and CDR2: ENHRY, SYGVKD. CDR3 length equals 11 residues.

The chain combines TRBV19 with TRBJ1-2, with TRBD1 matching over 9 bases. There are 13 residues in the CDR3. CDR1 is LNHDA, CDR2 SQIVND, per germline (reference sequence). Trimming cost V 7 bases and J 9 bases; bases outside gene matches: 9. The CDR3 nucleotides are TGTGCCAGTACCGTCCGGGACAGGGACAGCTACACCTTC. Translation gives CASTVRDRDSYTF.

The rearrangement uses TRBV5-1 and TRBJ1-2, with a possible D match to TRBD1 (6 bases). The V end lost 4 bases, the J end lost 4 bases, and 11 bases lay between the germline ends. This CDR3 is built from 13 residues. Germline V CDR1 and CDR2: SGHRS, YFSETQ. CDR3 bases: TGCGCCAGCAGCCTGGGAGGGGGCTATGGCTACACCTTC. Residues: CASSLGGGYGYTF.

The chain couples TRBV27 to TRBJ2-1; D is unresolved. CDR1 is MNHEY and CDR2 is SMNVEV in the germline V gene (reference sequence). CDR3 length: 14 amino acids. With 6 bases removed from V and 1 base from J, the gap between germline ends came to 10 bases. Written as DNA, the CDR3 is TGTGCCAGCAGCTCCCTAGGATCCTACAATGAGCAGTTCTTC. Translation gives CASSSLGSYNEQFF.

CDR3 DNA: TGTGCCAGCAGCCTATTCGTCGTTAATGAAAAACTGTTTTTT. It codes for CASSLFVVNEKLFF. This chain uses TRBV6-5 with TRBJ1-4; D unclear. Germline V gives CDR1 MNHEY, CDR2 SVGAGI. The V and J ends lost 6 bases and 4 bases respectively, with 12 bases between them. The CDR3 consists of 14 residues.

The gene calls are TRBV28 and TRBJ1-2; no clear D. V lost 6 bases and J 8 bases, leaving 16 bases between the germline ends. From germline, CDR1 is MDHEN and CDR2 SYDVKM. The CDR3 contains 13 residues. In DNA, the CDR3 is TGTGCCAGCAGAAACCTCGGGATGAGGGGCTACACCTTC. Translation: CASRNLGMRGYTF.

The genes are TRBV2 and TRBJ1-5; no clear D gene. This CDR3 is 15 amino acids long. CDR1 and CDR2 (germline): SNHLY, FYNNEI. V lost 3 bases and J 2 bases, leaving 11 bases between the germline ends. CDR3 nucleotide sequence: TGTGCCAGCAGTGAGTCAACGAGGGGCAATCAGCCCCAGCATTTT. It translates to CASSESTRGNQPQHF. The full variable domain, its missing parts supplied by reference TRBV2 and TRBJ1-5, is EPEVTQTPSHQVTQMGQEVILRCVPISNHLYFYWYRQILGQKVEFLVSFYNNEISEKSEIFDDQFSVERPDGSNFTLKIRSTKLEDSAMYFCASSESTRGNQPQHFGDGTRLSIL.

V gene TRBV28 combines with J gene TRBJ2-7; D perhaps matches TRBD1 (6 bases). The CDR3 totals 15 residues. From germline, CDR1 is MDHEN and CDR2 SYDVKM. Trimming took 3 bases from V and 2 from J, leaving 14 bases between them. The CDR3 nucleotides are TGTGCCAGCAGTTTGTGGACAGCGTTCGCCTACGAGCAGTACTTC. It translates to CASSLWTAFAYEQYF. Complete variable domain (other parts from reference TRBV28 and TRBJ2-7): DVKVTQSSRYLVKRTGEKVFLECVQDMDHENMFWYRQDPGLGLRLIYFSYDVKMKEKGDIPEGYSVSREKKERFSLILESASTNQTSMYLCASSLWTAFAYEQYFGPGTRLTVT.

The gene calls are TRBV14 and TRBJ2-1; 8 nucleotides agree with TRBD1. The CDR3 loop spans 14 amino acids. V dropped 4 bases and J dropped 8; count of bases not matched to a gene: 7. Germline values: CDR1 SGHDN, CDR2 FVKESK. The CDR3 loop is CASSLGQGGDEQFF. The CDR3 nucleotides are TGTGCCAGCAGCCTTGGACAGGGTGGGGATGAGCAGTTCTTC.

The rearrangement joins TRBV11-3 to TRBJ2-1; D is perhaps TRBD2 (6 bases). Germline V CDR1 and CDR2: SGHNT, YENEEA. V was cut by 3 bases and J by 5 bases, with 17 bases left in between. The CDR3 has 16 residues. In DNA, the CDR3 is TGTGCCAGCAGCTTGGACCACGGAGGGAGGCACAATGAGCAGTTCTTC. The encoded protein is CASSLDHGGRHNEQFF.

CDR3 DNA: TGTGCCAGCAGTGATCAGTACTACGAGCAGTACTTC. The encoded protein is CASSDQYYEQYF. The J gene is TRBJ2-7, the V gene TRBV6-1; D remains unclear. The V end lost 3 bases, the J end lost 3 bases, and 6 bases lay between the germline ends. CDR3 length: 12 residues. Per the germline V gene, CDR1 is MNHNS and CDR2 is SASEGT.

This clone was observed a handful of times. This rearrangement joins TRBV7-2 to TRBJ2-1; D unclear. The CDR3 consists of 12 residues. CDR1 SGHTA and CDR2 FQGNSA come from the germline V gene. The V end lost 1 base, the J end lost 10 bases, and 8 bases lay between the germline ends. The DNA of the CDR3 is TGTGCCAGCAGCTTAGGAGCTTCCGAGCAGTTCTTC. Encoded protein: CASSLGASEQFF. Variable domain in full (rest from reference TRBV7-2 and TRBJ2-1): GAGVSQSPSNKVTEKGKDVELRCDPISGHTALYWYRQSLGQGLEFLIYFQGNSAPDKSGLPSDRFSAERTGGSVSTLTIQRTQQEDSAVYLCASSLGASEQFFGPGTRLTVL.

The chain couples TRBV19 to TRBJ2-3; 8 nucleotides agree with TRBD1. J gave up 2 bases and V 6 bases, and 13 bases lay outside the gene matches. CDR3 length: 17 residues. Germline CDR1 reads LNHDA; CDR2 reads SQIVND (reference sequence). In nucleotides, the CDR3 is TGTGCCAGTAGCGGTGGGACAGGACTTCTTGACACAGATACGCAGTATTTT. Translation: CASSGGTGLLDTDTQYF.